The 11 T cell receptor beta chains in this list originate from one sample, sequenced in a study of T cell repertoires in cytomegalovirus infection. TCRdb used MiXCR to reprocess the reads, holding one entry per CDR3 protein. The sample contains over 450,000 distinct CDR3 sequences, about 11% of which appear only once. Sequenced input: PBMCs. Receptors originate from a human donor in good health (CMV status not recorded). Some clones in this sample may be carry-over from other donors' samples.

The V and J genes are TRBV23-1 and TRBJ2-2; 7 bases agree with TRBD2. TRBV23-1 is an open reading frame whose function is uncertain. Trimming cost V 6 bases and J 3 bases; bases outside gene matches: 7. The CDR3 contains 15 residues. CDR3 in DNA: TGCGCCAGCAGGGGAGGGAGGGTCGACACCGGGGAGCTGTTTTTT. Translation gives CASRGGRVDTGELFF.

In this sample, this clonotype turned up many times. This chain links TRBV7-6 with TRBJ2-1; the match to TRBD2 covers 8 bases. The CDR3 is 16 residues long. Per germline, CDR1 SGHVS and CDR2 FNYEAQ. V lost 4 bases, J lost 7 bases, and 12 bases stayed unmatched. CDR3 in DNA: TGTGCCAGCAGCTACCGGGCGGGAGGTTCTAGGAATGAGCAGTTCTTC. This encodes CASSYRAGGSRNEQFF.

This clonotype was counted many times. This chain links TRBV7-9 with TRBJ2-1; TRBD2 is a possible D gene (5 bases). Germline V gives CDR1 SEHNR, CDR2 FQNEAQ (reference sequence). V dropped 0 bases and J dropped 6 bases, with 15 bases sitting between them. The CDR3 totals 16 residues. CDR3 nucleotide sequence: TGTGCCAGCAGCTTAGCCTCGGGCTTAGCGAGCAATGAGCAGTTCTTC. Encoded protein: CASSLASGLASNEQFF.

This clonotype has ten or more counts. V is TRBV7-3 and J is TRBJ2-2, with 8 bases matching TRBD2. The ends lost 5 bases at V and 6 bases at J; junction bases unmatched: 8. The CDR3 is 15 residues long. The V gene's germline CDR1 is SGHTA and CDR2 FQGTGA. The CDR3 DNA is TGTGCCAGCAGCCAAGATTTCGGGAGGGCCGGGGAGCTGTTTTTT. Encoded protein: CASSQDFGRAGELFF.

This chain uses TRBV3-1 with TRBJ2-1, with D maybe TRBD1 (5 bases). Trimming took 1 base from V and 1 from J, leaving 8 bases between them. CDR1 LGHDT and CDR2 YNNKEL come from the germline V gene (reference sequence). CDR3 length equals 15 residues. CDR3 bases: TGTGCCAGCAGCCAAGGACAGACTTCCTACAATGAGCAGTTCTTC. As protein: CASSQGQTSYNEQFF.

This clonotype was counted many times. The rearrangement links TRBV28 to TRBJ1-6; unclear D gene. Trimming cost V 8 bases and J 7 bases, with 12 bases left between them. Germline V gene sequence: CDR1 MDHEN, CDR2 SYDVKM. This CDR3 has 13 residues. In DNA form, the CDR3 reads TGTGCCAGCGGGCCAGGACCAAATTCACCCCTCCACTTT. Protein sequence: CASGPGPNSPLHF.

The CDR3 loop reads CASSRGSGDPSNQPQHF. Written as DNA, the CDR3 is TGTGCCAGTAGTAGAGGTTCAGGGGATCCAAGCAATCAGCCCCAGCATTTT. The chain employs TRBV19 and TRBJ1-5, with D perhaps TRBD1 (6 bases). Trimming pared 4 bases from V and 1 base from J, leaving 17 bases between. This CDR3 is 17 amino acids long. The germline gives CDR1 LNHDA, CDR2 SQIVND (reference sequence).

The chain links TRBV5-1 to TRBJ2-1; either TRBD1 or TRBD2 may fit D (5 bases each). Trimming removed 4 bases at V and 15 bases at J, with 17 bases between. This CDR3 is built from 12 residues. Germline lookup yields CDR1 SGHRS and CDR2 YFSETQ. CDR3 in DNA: TGCGCCAGCAGCCGGAACCGGGACCACCCGTTCTTC. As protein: CASSRNRDHPFF.

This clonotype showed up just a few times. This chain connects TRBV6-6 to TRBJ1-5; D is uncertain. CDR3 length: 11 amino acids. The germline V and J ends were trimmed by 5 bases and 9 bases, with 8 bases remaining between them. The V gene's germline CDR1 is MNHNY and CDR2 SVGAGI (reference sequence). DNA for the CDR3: TGTGCCAGCAGTCCCTCCACGCCCCAGCATTTT. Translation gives CASSPSTPQHF.

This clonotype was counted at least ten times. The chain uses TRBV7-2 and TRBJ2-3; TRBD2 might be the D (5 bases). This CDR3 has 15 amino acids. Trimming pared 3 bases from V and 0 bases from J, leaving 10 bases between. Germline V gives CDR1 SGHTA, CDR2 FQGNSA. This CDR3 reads CASSLTGMSTDTQYF. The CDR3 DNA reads TGTGCCAGCAGCTTGACGGGAATGAGCACAGATACGCAGTATTTT. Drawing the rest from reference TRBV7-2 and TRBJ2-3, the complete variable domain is GAGVSQSPSNKVTEKGKDVELRCDPISGHTALYWYRQSLGQGLEFLIYFQGNSAPDKSGLPSDRFSAERTGGSVSTLTIQRTQQEDSAVYLCASSLTGMSTDTQYFGPGTRLTVL.

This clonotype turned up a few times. The CDR3 region has the DNA TGTGCCAGCAGCCCACCCGAAGAGGGGAGGACAGATACGCAGTATTTT. Its translation is CASSPPEEGRTDTQYF. The V call is TRBV9, the J call TRBJ2-3; tentatively, D is TRBD2 (6 bases). V was shortened by 4 bases and J by 3 bases, with 18 bases between the two germline ends. Germline lookup yields CDR1 SGDLS and CDR2 YYNGEE. The length of the CDR3 is 16 residues.